This entry lists 19 T cell receptor beta chains sequenced from one sample in a study of T-cell memory formation after mild COVID-19. TCRdb passed the 5' RACE reads through MiXCR, listing each CDR3 protein once. The sample holds around 420,000 distinct CDR3 sequences; less than 25% are singletons and the top ten take 7.5% to 10%. The sequenced material came from PBMCs or a T cell subset sorted from them (not recorded which). All receptors come from an adult woman who had mild COVID-19 (a few samples of this study predate the infection). Cell type and time point are not known.

The rearrangement uses TRBV18 and TRBJ2-7; a possible D gene is TRBD2 (5 bases). The germline V gene has CDR1 KGHSH and CDR2 LQKENI. V was cut by 2 bases and J by 4 bases, with 12 bases left in between. This CDR3 has 14 residues. The CDR3 nucleotides are TGTGCCAGCTCACCAGGGGTCCCGGGGTACGAGCAGTACTTC. It is translated as CASSPGVPGYEQYF.

This chain uses TRBV15 with TRBJ2-1; 8 bases align to TRBD2. The germline V gene encodes CDR1 LNHNV and CDR2 YYDKDF (reference sequence). J was trimmed by 9 bases and V by 4 bases; bases with no gene match: 5. CDR3 length equals 13 residues. CDR3 in amino acids: CATSTVAGSEQFF. The CDR3, as DNA: TGTGCCACCAGCACCGTAGCGGGGTCTGAGCAGTTCTTC.

This chain uses TRBV12-3 or TRBV12-4 with TRBJ2-7; 9 bases align to TRBD1. The CDR3 covers 14 residues. The J segment lost 2 bases and the V segment lost 5 bases, leaving 4 bases of the junction unmatched. The CDR3 spells CASSEGTGPYEQYF. The CDR3 DNA sequence: TGTGCCAGCAGTGAAGGGACAGGGCCCTACGAGCAGTACTTC.

This clonotype was seen once. The chain carries TRBV15 and TRBJ1-4, with 9 bases matching TRBD1. After removal of 0 bases from V and 10 bases from J, the junction contained 9 bases not matched to a gene. Germline V gene lookup returns CDR1 LNHNV and CDR2 YYDKDF (reference sequence). The CDR3 runs to 16 residues. DNA of the CDR3: TGTGCCACCAGCAGAGACCCGACAGGGGGAATGGGAAAACTGTTTTTT. This gives the protein CATSRDPTGGMGKLFF.

This chain uses TRBV7-3 with TRBJ2-3; 7 nucleotides align to TRBD1. The germline CDR1 and CDR2 sequences are SGHTA and FQGTGA. This CDR3 spans 15 amino acids. The trim removed 1 base at V and 2 bases at J, leaving 3 bases unmatched. For the CDR3, the DNA is TGTGCCAGCAGCTTAATGGGGACAGACACAGATACGCAGTATTTT. Protein sequence: CASSLMGTDTDTQYF.

A few counts support this clonotype. V gene TRBV7-8 combines with J gene TRBJ2-2, with 10 bases fitting TRBD2. The V gene end was trimmed by 9 bases and the J gene end by 2 bases; junction bases not matched to a gene: 3. This CDR3 contains 14 residues. The germline V gene has CDR1 SGHVS and CDR2 FQNEAQ. CDR3 in DNA: TGTGCCAGAGGGACTAGCGATAACACCGGGGAGCTGTTTTTT. It is translated as CARGTSDNTGELFF.

V and J are TRBV7-6 and TRBJ2-7; 12 nucleotides line up with TRBD2. The J segment lost 0 bases and the V segment lost 6 bases, leaving 9 bases of the junction unmatched. The CDR3 consists of 17 residues. Germline V gives CDR1 SGHVS, CDR2 FNYEAQ. CDR3 residues: CASSSSQLAGGSYEQYF. In DNA, the CDR3 is TGTGCCAGCAGTTCCTCCCAACTAGCGGGAGGCTCCTACGAGCAGTACTTC.

The genes are TRBV6-5 and TRBJ1-1, with 7 positions matching TRBD1. Germline trimming cut 6 bases from V and 6 bases from J; bases unmatched to any gene: 7. This CDR3 comprises 13 residues. CDR1 and CDR2 from the germline V gene are MNHEY and SVGAGI. Here the CDR3 reads CASRTGRKSEAFF. The CDR3 nucleotides read TGTGCCAGCAGGACAGGGAGGAAGTCTGAAGCTTTCTTT.

This clonotype was seen only a few times. The chain links TRBV10-3 to TRBJ1-1; TRBD1 matches at 7 bases. The germline gives CDR1 ENHRY, CDR2 SYGVKD. This CDR3 spans 12 amino acids. J lost 4 bases, V lost 6 bases, and 2 bases had no gene match. The CDR3 protein is CAISQGGTEAFF. In nucleotides, the CDR3 is TGTGCCATCAGCCAGGGGGGCACTGAAGCTTTCTTT.

In its sample, this clonotype was seen a few times. The CDR3 loop is CASGFYEGGTEAFF. CDR3 nucleotides: TGTGCCAGCGGATTCTATGAGGGAGGGACTGAAGCTTTCTTT. The chain employs TRBV12-3 or TRBV12-4 and TRBJ1-1; D is unclear. The germline V and J ends were trimmed by 8 bases and 5 bases, with 18 bases remaining between them. This CDR3 region has 14 residues.

The chain combines TRBV12-3 or TRBV12-4 with TRBJ2-1, with D hard to call. The CDR3 loop spans 14 amino acids. The ends were cut back, 1 base at V and 1 base at J, with 5 bases in the middle. In DNA, the CDR3 is TGTGCCAGCAGTTTAGATAGTTCCTACAATGAGCAGTTCTTC. As protein: CASSLDSSYNEQFF.

This clonotype was seen once. CDR3 loop: CASNPRSSTDTQYF. The CDR3 DNA sequence: TGTGCCAGCAACCCCCGGTCTAGCACAGATACGCAGTATTTT. This chain uses TRBV2 with TRBJ2-3; D is unclear. Deletions cut 7 bases from V and 0 bases from J, with 11 bases between. Looked up from germline, CDR1 is SNHLY and CDR2 is FYNNEI. The CDR3 loop spans 14 amino acids.

This clonotype was picked up a small number of times. This chain connects TRBV7-9 to TRBJ2-3; 11 bases fit TRBD2. Germline CDR1 and CDR2: SEHNR and FQNEAQ (reference sequence). The CDR3 is 16 residues long. V lost 5 bases and J lost 3; bases outside the gene matches: 7. The CDR3 region is CASSLSSGRPTDTQYF. DNA for the CDR3: TGTGCCAGCAGCCTATCTAGCGGGAGGCCTACAGATACGCAGTATTTT.

The rearrangement links TRBV24-1 to TRBJ1-5; D call uncertain. Germline V gene sequence: CDR1 KGHDR, CDR2 SFDVKD. The CDR3 is 13 amino acids. V was trimmed by 5 bases and J by 1 base, leaving 5 bases between them. The DNA for the CDR3 is TGTGCCACCAGTGTTGGAAGCAATCAGCCCCAGCATTTT. Translation: CATSVGSNQPQHF.

The chain employs TRBV7-9 and TRBJ1-1; maybe TRBD1 (6 bases). Germline V gene data show CDR1 as SEHNR and CDR2 as FQNEAQ (reference sequence). V dropped 5 bases and J dropped 0 bases, with 16 bases sitting between them. The CDR3 covers 16 residues. The CDR3 loop reads CASSAGGGYMNTEAFF. In nucleotides, the CDR3 is TGTGCCAGCAGCGCCGGGGGCGGGTACATGAACACTGAAGCTTTCTTT.

This clonotype was detected a few times. The V call is TRBV20-1, the J call TRBJ2-4, with a tentative D call TRBD2 (5 bases). The ends were cut back, 0 bases at V and 2 bases at J, with 11 bases in the middle. The length of the CDR3 is 15 residues. Germline values: CDR1 DFQATT, CDR2 SNEGSKA (reference sequence). In nucleotides, the CDR3 is TGCAGTGCTAGAGAGAGGGAGTTGTCCAAAAACATTCAGTACTTC. Its translation is CSARERELSKNIQYF.

The chain uses TRBV7-2 and TRBJ2-3, with unresolved D. The CDR3 has 12 residues. The V gene lost 2 bases and the J gene lost 6 bases, with 6 bases spanning the gap. Germline assignment: CDR1 SGHTA and CDR2 FQGNSA. The CDR3 protein is CASSLSRDTQYF. CDR3 DNA: TGTGCCAGCAGCTTATCCAGGGATACGCAGTATTTT.

Ten or more counts support this clonotype. The chain employs TRBV9 and TRBJ2-3; D is possibly TRBD1 or TRBD2 (7 bases each). V gave up 0 bases and J gave up 4 bases, with 12 bases separating them. Germline values: CDR1 SGDLS, CDR2 YYNGEE. There are 15 residues in the CDR3. CDR3 region: CASSVAGGASDTQYF. The DNA for the CDR3 is TGTGCCAGCAGCGTAGCAGGGGGGGCCTCAGATACGCAGTATTTT.

This clonotype was seen only a few times. The CDR3 is CASRLTVSTDTQYF. The CDR3 DNA is TGTGCCAGCAGACTGACAGTGAGCACAGATACGCAGTATTTT. This sequence joins TRBV5-6 and TRBJ2-3; D might be TRBD1 (5 bases). The CDR3 runs 14 residues. Germline CDR1 SGHDT, CDR2 YYEEEE. Trimming cost V 5 bases and J 0 bases, with 10 bases left between them.